This T cell receptor (beta chain) was observed in a study of blood T cell repertoires in COVID-19. At the level of the study: Researchers got acute and convalescent COVID-19 samples from the United States, Italy and Spain.

In the authors' workflow: Using reference gene primer amplification, nucleated cell counts were estimated. Measured with immunoSEQ multiplex PCR; TCRdb has only the in-frame clones, and not every one. Clone size and the V and J calls come from that table; the DNA yielded D and trimming. This table holds approximately 60,000 clones, about 70% found once. Germline lookup yields CDR1 MNHEY and CDR2 SVGAGI. Trimming cost V 4 bases and J 0 bases, with 12 bases left between them. The CDR3 is 15 residues long. This rearrangement joins TRBV6-5 to TRBJ1-1; D remains unclear. The receptor was derived from a woman older than 75 with acute or convalescent COVID-19. Sample: peripheral blood. CDR3 sequence: CASSSRPGMNTEAFF. The CDR3 nucleotides are TGTGCCAGCAGTTCCCGCCCGGGAATGAACACTGAAGCTTTCTTT.